Listed below are T cell receptor beta chains from one sample, sequenced in a study of regulatory T cells in long-lasting Graves disease. TCRdb independently ran MiXCR on the multiplex PCR reads; one entry per CDR3 protein. The data show approximately 470,000 distinct CDR3 sequences, with around 15% seen just once and approximately 12% held by the top ten. The same sample was also studied in work on T cells in Graves' hyperthyroidism and ophthalmopathy.

The input for sequencing was peripheral blood mononuclear cells (PBMCs), taken at new diagnosis, from a patient treated with antithyroid drugs. The source is a man aged 40-55 years with Graves disease. Each CDR3 is given with its conserved first and last residue. The D gene is left open where the match is weak. Rows give clone size only sometimes, using once, few, many, or a class for an expanded clone.

size	V	J	length	D	CDR3	DNA
NA	TRBV5-1	TRBJ2-6	17	TRBD1	CASSTDRPGSGANALTF	TGCGCCAGCAGCACGGACAGGCCTGGCTCTGGGGCCAACGCCCTGACTTTC
many	TRBV2	TRBJ2-1	14	NA	CASIDSMGINEQFF	TGTGCCAGCATAGACTCGATGGGGATCAATGAGCAGTTCTTC
many	TRBV4-1	TRBJ2-5	16	NA	CASSQDRWELRETQYF	TGCGCCAGCAGCCAAGATAGGTGGGAGCTTCGGGAGACCCAGTACTTC
many	TRBV12-3/TRBV12-4	TRBJ2-3	13	TRBD2	CASSSAGTDTQYF	TGTGCCAGCAGTTCAGCGGGAACAGATACGCAGTATTTT
few	TRBV20-1	TRBJ2-7	15	TRBD1	CSARAGTGISYEQYF	TGCAGTGCCCGGGCCGGGACAGGGATATCCTACGAGCAGTACTTC
many	TRBV5-6	TRBJ2-3	15	TRBD1	CASSLTGGAEDTQYF	TGTGCCAGCAGCCTGACAGGGGGCGCGGAAGATACGCAGTATTTT
NA	TRBV27	TRBJ2-1	13	TRBD2	CASSLGRTSRQFF	TGTGCCAGCAGTTTAGGGAGGACTAGTAGGCAGTTCTTC
many	TRBV28	TRBJ1-3	15	NA	CASSFGGTRGDTIYF	TGTGCCAGCAGTTTTGGGGGCACCCGAGGGGACACCATATATTTT
few	TRBV19	TRBJ2-5	16	TRBD2	CASTDRTSGRGETQYF	TGTGCCAGTACCGACCGGACTAGCGGGAGGGGAGAGACCCAGTACTTC
NA	TRBV28	TRBJ2-5	17	TRBD2	CASSFPLAGGGQETQYF	TGTGCCAGCAGTTTCCCACTAGCGGGAGGAGGCCAAGAGACCCAGTACTTC
few	TRBV6-1	TRBJ2-7	14	TRBD2	CASRRAGALYEQYF	TGTGCCAGCAGGAGGGCGGGAGCCCTCTACGAGCAGTACTTC
many	TRBV5-1	TRBJ1-1	16	TRBD1	CASSPVTGQGNTEAFF	TGCGCCAGCAGCCCCGTCACGGGACAGGGGAACACTGAAGCTTTCTTT
many	TRBV7-9	TRBJ2-5	15	TRBD1	CASSAPQGDRRSQYF	TGTGCCAGCAGCGCCCCACAGGGGGATAGGCGATCCCAGTACTTC
NA	TRBV6-2/TRBV6-3	TRBJ1-1	15	NA	CASRRQSGSPHEAFF	TGTGCCAGCAGAAGACAGTCCGGGTCACCCCACGAAGCTTTCTTT
few	TRBV20-1	TRBJ2-1	15	TRBD2	CSATSSGRWDNEQFF	TGCAGTGCTACCTCTAGCGGGAGATGGGACAATGAGCAGTTCTTC
few	TRBV7-6	TRBJ2-3	15	NA	CASRKEPTSPDTQYF	TGTGCCAGCAGGAAGGAACCCACTTCCCCAGATACGCAGTATTTT
many	TRBV5-1	TRBJ2-1	15	TRBD2	CASSLELAGYNEQFF	TGCGCCAGCAGCCTAGAACTAGCGGGGTACAATGAGCAGTTCTTC
NA	TRBV24-1	TRBJ1-1	13	NA	CATSDSMNTEAFF	TGTGCCACCAGTGACAGCATGAACACTGAAGCTTTCTTT
many	TRBV28	TRBJ2-4	13	TRBD1	CASSFGTGDIQYF	TGTGCCAGCAGTTTCGGGACAGGAGACATTCAGTACTTC
NA	TRBV3-1	TRBJ1-5	16	TRBD1	CASSQGGTGARQPQHF	TGTGCCAGCAGCCAAGGGGGAACAGGGGCTCGGCAGCCCCAGCATTTT
few	TRBV12-3/TRBV12-4	TRBJ2-2	13	NA	CASRLILTGELFF	TGTGCCAGCAGACTAATACTGACCGGGGAGCTGTTTTTT
many	TRBV11-2	TRBJ2-3	13	NA	CASSLVYVDTQYF	TGTGCCAGCAGCTTAGTATACGTGGATACGCAGTATTTT
many	TRBV30	TRBJ2-7	13	NA	CAWSVLAVHEQYF	TGTGCCTGGAGTGTACTGGCGGTCCACGAGCAGTACTTC
few	TRBV27	TRBJ2-7	12	NA	CASSLYGGEQYF	TGTGCCAGCAGTTTATACGGGGGCGAGCAGTACTTC
many	TRBV28	TRBJ2-3	15	TRBD2	CASRKLAGGKDTQYF	TGTGCCAGCAGGAAACTAGCGGGAGGGAAAGATACGCAGTATTTT
NA	TRBV19	TRBJ1-2	14	TRBD1	CASTPGQVTYGYTF	TGTGCCAGTACGCCGGGACAGGTCACCTATGGCTACACCTTC
NA	TRBV5-4	TRBJ2-1	14	TRBD2	CASSPVAGANEQFF	TGTGCCAGCAGCCCGGTGGCGGGAGCCAATGAGCAGTTCTTC
NA	TRBV10-3	TRBJ2-7	14	NA	CAISGRDSSYEQYF	TGTGCCATCAGCGGGCGGGACAGCTCCTACGAGCAGTACTTC
few	TRBV29-1	TRBJ1-1	13	TRBD1	CSVRQGENTEAFF	TGCAGCGTAAGACAGGGCGAGAACACTGAAGCTTTCTTT
many	TRBV18	TRBJ2-3	13	NA	CASSPPSADTQYF	TGTGCCAGCTCACCACCATCGGCGGATACGCAGTATTTT
few	TRBV3-1	TRBJ1-5	16	NA	CASSLAGTNSNQPQHF	TGTGCCAGCAGCTTAGCCGGGACAAATAGCAATCAGCCCCAGCATTTT
many	TRBV28	TRBJ1-2	14	NA	CASSSGPGIYGYTF	TGTGCCAGCAGTTCGGGTCCGGGCATCTATGGCTACACCTTC
NA	TRBV15	TRBJ2-7	14	TRBD2	CARISGRPSYEQYF	TGTGCCCGGATCAGCGGGAGGCCCTCCTACGAGCAGTACTTC
few	TRBV24-1	TRBJ2-3	14	NA	CATSPRGGTDTQYF	TGTGCCACCAGCCCTAGGGGGGGCACAGATACGCAGTATTTT
many	TRBV20-1	TRBJ2-7	16	TRBD1	CSARDPLRTGDYEQYF	TGCAGTGCTAGAGATCCGCTCCGGACAGGCGACTACGAGCAGTACTTC
few	TRBV20-1	TRBJ2-1	12	NA	CSATLAQTEQFF	TGCAGTGCAACCTTGGCCCAGACCGAGCAGTTCTTC
many	TRBV5-5	TRBJ2-5	14	TRBD1	CASSLGTGTETQYF	TGTGCCAGCAGCTTGGGGACAGGGACAGAGACCCAGTACTTC